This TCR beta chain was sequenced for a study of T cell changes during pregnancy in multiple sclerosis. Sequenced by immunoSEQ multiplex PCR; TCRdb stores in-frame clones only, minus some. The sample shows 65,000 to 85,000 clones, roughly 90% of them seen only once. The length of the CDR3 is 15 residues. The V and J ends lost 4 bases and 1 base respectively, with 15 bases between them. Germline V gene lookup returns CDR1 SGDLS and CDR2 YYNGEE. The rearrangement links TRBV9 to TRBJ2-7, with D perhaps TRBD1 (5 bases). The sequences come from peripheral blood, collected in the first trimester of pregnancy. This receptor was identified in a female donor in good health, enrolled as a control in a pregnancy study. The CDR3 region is CASSFGQSRSYEQYF. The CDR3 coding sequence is TGTGCCAGCAGCTTCGGACAATCCAGATCCTACGAGCAGTACTTC.